The rows below give T cell receptor beta chains drawn from one sample of a study of shared clonotypes between healthy human individuals. TCRdb's table, derived via immunoSEQ multiplex PCR, lists solely in-frame clones and lacks some. The sample holds approximately 2.5 million clones, roughly 93% seen once. Sample: naive CD4+ T cells from PBMCs. The receptors originated from a man between 18 and 29 years old in good health. Some clones in this sample may be carry-over from other donors' samples. CDR3s leave out the opening cysteine and the closing phenylalanine or tryptophan.

J gene | V gene | CDR3 protein
TRBJ2-1 | TRBV28 | ASSFIAGLPTANEQF
TRBJ1-1 | TRBV18 | ASSPMTGGHTEAF
TRBJ2-3 | TRBV6-1 | ASSATVRSTDTQY
TRBJ1-1 | TRBV2 | ASSERLGINTEAF
TRBJ2-1 | TRBV10-1 | ASSPDGRFNEQF
TRBJ2-1 | TRBV7-3 | ASSHGTSGNEQF
TRBJ2-3 | TRBV19 | ASSIGTDTQY
TRBJ1-1 | TRBV7-2 | ASSLVVTGNTEAF
TRBJ2-1 | TRBV28 | ATSGASGSSYNEQF
TRBJ1-5 | TRBV5-1 | ASSLEWGQPQH
TRBJ2-7 | TRBV28 | ASARTGHYEQY
TRBJ1-1 | TRBV28 | ATSWVQNTEAF
TRBJ2-2 | TRBV7-9 | ASSSHTGTNTGELF
TRBJ2-5 | TRBV5-4 | ASSMRETQY
TRBJ1-5 | TRBV21-1 | ASSKGGRGVLNSNQPQH
TRBJ2-5 | TRBV29-1 | SALGGGRAQETQY
TRBJ1-2 | TRBV5-5 | ASSGGQSNYGYT
TRBJ1-2 | TRBV20-1 | RGSDRGGYT
TRBJ2-1 | TRBV30 | AWSGRGTSGAYNEQF
TRBJ1-2 | TRBV25-1 | ASRGQLNYGYT
TRBJ2-2 | TRBV10-2 | ASIIAGSNTGELF
TRBJ1-2 | TRBV28 | ASSLGAGGHT
TRBJ1-2 | TRBV20-1 | SATDFYGYT
TRBJ2-3 | TRBV7-2 | ASSLSRSTDTQY
TRBJ2-1 | TRBV10-3 | AIGGTGTNEQF